This T cell receptor beta chain was captured in a study of CD8 T cells in ankylosing spondylitis. Overall study results and limits: Significant enrichment of disease-linked clones was reportedly seen in matched ankylosing spondylitis synovial fluid. Blood of patients with ankylosing spondylitis appeared to be characterized by a TCR beta motif of eight highly homologous variants.

Libraries for TCR beta were made by quantitative 5'-RACE with molecular barcodes. Using its own MiXCR run on the 5' RACE reads, TCRdb lists one record per CDR3 protein. The sample has 330,000 or so distinct CDR3 sequences; approximately 8.2% are singletons. This clonotype was detected a few times. Its antigen is unknown. Sequenced material: blood, either unsorted or a sorted T cell fraction (not recorded which). This TCR came from a male donor with ankylosing spondylitis.

The CDR3 DNA reads TGCGCCAGCAGTGAGTCGTGGGGGGGAGAATTCACCGGGGAGCTGTTTTTT. This sequence encodes CASSESWGGEFTGELFF. The rearrangement uses TRBV10-1 and TRBJ2-2, with 7 bases lining up with TRBD2. The CDR3 has 17 amino acids. Germline V gene data show CDR1 as WNHNN and CDR2 as SYGVQD (reference sequence). The V segment lost 0 bases and the J segment 4 bases; nucleotides outside the gene matches: 8.